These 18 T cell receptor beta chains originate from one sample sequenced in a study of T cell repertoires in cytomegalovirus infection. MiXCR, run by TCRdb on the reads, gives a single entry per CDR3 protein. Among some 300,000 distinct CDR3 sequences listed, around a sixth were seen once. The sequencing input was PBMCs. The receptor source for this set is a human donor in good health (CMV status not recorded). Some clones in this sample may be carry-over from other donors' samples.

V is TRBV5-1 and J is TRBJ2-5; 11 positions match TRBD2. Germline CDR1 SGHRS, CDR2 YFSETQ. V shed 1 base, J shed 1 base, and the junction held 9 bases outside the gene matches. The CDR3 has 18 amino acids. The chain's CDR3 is CASSLTPGLAVPQETQYF. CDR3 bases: TGCGCCAGCAGCTTGACCCCGGGACTAGCGGTACCCCAAGAGACCCAGTACTTC.

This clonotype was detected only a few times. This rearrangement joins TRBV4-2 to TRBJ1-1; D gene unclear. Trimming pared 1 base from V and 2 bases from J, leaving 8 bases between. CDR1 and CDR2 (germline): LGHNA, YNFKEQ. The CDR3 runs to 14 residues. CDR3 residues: CASSQAGSNTEAFF. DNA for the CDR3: TGTGCCAGCAGCCAAGCCGGCAGCAACACTGAAGCTTTCTTT.

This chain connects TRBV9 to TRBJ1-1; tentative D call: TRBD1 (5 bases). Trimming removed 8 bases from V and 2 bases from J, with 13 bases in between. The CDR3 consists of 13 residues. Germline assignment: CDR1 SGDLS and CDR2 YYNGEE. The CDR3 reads CASWGGPNTEAFF. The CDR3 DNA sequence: TGTGCCAGTTGGGGGGGACCAAACACTGAAGCTTTCTTT.

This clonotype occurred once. CDR3 DNA: TGCAGTGCTAGAGACGTGCAGGTCTCCTACGAGCAGTACTTC. Amino acids: CSARDVQVSYEQYF. V is TRBV20-1 and J is TRBJ2-7; no firm D call. V shed 0 bases and J shed 0 bases, with 9 bases lying between them. The CDR3 totals 14 residues. Germline V lookup: CDR1 DFQATT, CDR2 SNEGSKA (reference sequence).

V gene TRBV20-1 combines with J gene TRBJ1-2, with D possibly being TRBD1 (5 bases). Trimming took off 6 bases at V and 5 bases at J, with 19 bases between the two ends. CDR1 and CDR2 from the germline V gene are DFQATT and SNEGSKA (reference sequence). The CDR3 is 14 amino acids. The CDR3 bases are TGCAGTGCCAGGGACCGCGGGCGGGCGTATGGCTACACCTTC. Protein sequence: CSARDRGRAYGYTF.

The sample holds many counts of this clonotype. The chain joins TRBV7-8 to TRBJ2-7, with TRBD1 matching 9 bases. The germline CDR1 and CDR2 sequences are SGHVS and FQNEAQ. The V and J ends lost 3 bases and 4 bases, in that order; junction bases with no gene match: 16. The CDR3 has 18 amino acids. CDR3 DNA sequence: TGTGCCAGCAGCTTTAACCTCGGACAGGGGCCAAGGGGTTACGAGCAGTACTTC. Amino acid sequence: CASSFNLGQGPRGYEQYF. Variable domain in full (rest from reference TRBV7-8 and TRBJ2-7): GAGVSQSPRYKVAKRGQDVALRCDPISGHVSLFWYQQALGQGPEFLTYFQNEAQLDKSGLPSDRFFAERPEGSVSTLKIQRTQQEDSAVYLCASSFNLGQGPRGYEQYFGPGTRLTVT.

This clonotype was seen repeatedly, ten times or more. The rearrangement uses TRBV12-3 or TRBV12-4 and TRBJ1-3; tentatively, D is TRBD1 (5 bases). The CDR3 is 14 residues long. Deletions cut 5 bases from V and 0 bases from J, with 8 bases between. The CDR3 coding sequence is TGTGCCAGCAGTGGACACCCCTCTGGAAACACCATATATTTT. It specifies CASSGHPSGNTIYF.

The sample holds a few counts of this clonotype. The chain's CDR3 is CASSNRDTGPKTEAFF. The CDR3 DNA reads TGTGCCAGCAGCAATCGGGACACGGGTCCAAAAACTGAAGCTTTCTTT. The chain combines TRBV7-9 with TRBJ1-1; possibly TRBD1 for D (6 bases). Trimming stripped 5 bases from V and 5 bases from J, with 21 bases between. Germline CDR1 is SEHNR and CDR2 is FQNEAQ (reference sequence). The CDR3 extends over 16 amino acids.

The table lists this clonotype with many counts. In DNA, the CDR3 is TGTGCCAGCAGTTACCAGGCGGGAAACACTGAAGCTTTCTTT. Its protein product is CASSYQAGNTEAFF. V gene TRBV6-6 combines with J gene TRBJ1-1; D is undetermined. Per the germline V gene, CDR1 is MNHNY and CDR2 is SVGAGI (reference sequence). V dropped 2 bases and J dropped 2 bases, with 9 bases sitting between them. The CDR3 length is 14 residues.

The CDR3 sequence is CASSQEWFGIYEQYF. As DNA, the CDR3 is TGCGCCAGCAGCCAAGAGTGGTTCGGGATTTACGAGCAGTACTTC. The chain uses TRBV4-3 and TRBJ2-7; maybe TRBD2 (5 bases). V was pared by 0 bases and J by 4 bases, with 13 bases between. The CDR3 contains 15 residues. Germline-derived CDR1 and CDR2 are LGHNA and YSLEER.

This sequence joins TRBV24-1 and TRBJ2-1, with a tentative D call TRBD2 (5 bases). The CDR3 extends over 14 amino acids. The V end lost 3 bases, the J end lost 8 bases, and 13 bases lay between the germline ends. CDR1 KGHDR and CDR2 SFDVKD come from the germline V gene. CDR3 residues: CATSDPGIGHEQFF. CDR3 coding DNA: TGTGCCACCAGTGATCCCGGGATTGGTCATGAGCAGTTCTTC.

CDR3 loop: CASSTGQGLTEAFF. The CDR3 DNA reads TGTGCCAGTAGTACGGGACAGGGTTTGACTGAAGCTTTCTTT. This chain links TRBV19 with TRBJ1-1, with TRBD1 matching 9 bases. V lost 4 bases to trimming and J lost 5 bases; unmatched junction nucleotides: 5. Germline CDR1 reads LNHDA; CDR2 reads SQIVND (reference sequence). The length of the CDR3 is 14 residues.

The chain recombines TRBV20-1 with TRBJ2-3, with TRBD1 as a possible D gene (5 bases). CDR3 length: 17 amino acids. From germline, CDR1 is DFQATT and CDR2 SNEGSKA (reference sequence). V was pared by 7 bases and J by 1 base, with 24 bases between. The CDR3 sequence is CSGRVVWGASRTDTQYF. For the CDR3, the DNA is TGCAGTGGACGAGTAGTATGGGGCGCGAGCCGCACAGATACGCAGTATTTT.

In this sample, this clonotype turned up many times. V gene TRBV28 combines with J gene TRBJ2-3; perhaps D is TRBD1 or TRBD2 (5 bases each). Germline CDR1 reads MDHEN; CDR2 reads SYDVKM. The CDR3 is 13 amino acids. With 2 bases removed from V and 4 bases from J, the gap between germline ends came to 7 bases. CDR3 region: CASSLMGADTQYF. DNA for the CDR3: TGTGCCAGCAGTTTAATGGGGGCAGATACGCAGTATTTT.

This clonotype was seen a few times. CDR3 DNA: TGTGCCAGCAGCTTAGCGGACGGGAGCTCCTACGAGCAGTACTTC. It is translated as CASSLADGSSYEQYF. V and J are TRBV7-6 and TRBJ2-7; D might be TRBD2 (6 bases). This CDR3 spans 15 amino acids. The germline CDR1 and CDR2 sequences are SGHVS and FNYEAQ. V shed 0 bases and J shed 0 bases, with 9 bases lying between them.

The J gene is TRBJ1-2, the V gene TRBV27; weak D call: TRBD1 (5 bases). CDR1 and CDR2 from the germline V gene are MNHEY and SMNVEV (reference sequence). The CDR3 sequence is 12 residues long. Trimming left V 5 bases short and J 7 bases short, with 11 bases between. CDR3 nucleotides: TGTGCCAGCAGTGGCCCGGGACTTGGCTACACCTTC. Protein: CASSGPGLGYTF.

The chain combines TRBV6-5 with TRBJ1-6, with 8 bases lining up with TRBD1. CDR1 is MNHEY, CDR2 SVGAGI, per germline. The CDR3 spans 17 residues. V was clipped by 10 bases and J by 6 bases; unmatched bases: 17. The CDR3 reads CAIRKLNIQGVNSPLHF. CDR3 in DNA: TGTGCCATCCGAAAACTAAACATACAGGGGGTTAATTCACCCCTCCACTTT.

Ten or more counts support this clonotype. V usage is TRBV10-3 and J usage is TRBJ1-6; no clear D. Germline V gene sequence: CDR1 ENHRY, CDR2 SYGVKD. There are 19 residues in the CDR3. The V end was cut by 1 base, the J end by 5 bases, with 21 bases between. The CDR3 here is CAISEWFGTVRKDNSPLHF. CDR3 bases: TGTGCCATCAGTGAGTGGTTTGGAACAGTCCGAAAAGATAATTCACCCCTCCACTTT.